This TCR beta chain was identified in a study of shared clonotypes between healthy human individuals. The assay was immunoSEQ multiplex PCR, and TCRdb's table has in-frame clones only and misses some. This table has some 2,500,000 clones, about 90% appearing once. Germline assignment: CDR1 KGHSH and CDR2 LQKENI. The V gene lost 4 bases and the J gene lost 8 bases, with 18 bases spanning the gap. The CDR3 totals 15 residues. The sequence came from a man between 18 and 29 years old in good health. Some clones in this sample may be carry-over from other donors' samples. The chain links TRBV18 to TRBJ2-1; no firm D call. The sample consisted of naive CD4+ T cells from PBMCs. The subset is: CD45RA+ positively selected. DNA of the CDR3: TGTGCCAGCTCACTATCTCAGGACCGCCGGGATGAGCAGTTCTTC. This sequence encodes CASSLSQDRRDEQFF.